The clone carrying this TCR beta chain occurred many times. Its target is not known. Time point defined: longitudinal time-point 2. These data come from a study of neurological immune-mediated disorders. Findings of the study overall: Sharing of CDR3 amino acid sequences among expanded clones across subjects was absent, suggesting private repertoires in all groups.

V trimming: 6 bases; J trimming: 5 bases; junction bases outside the gene matches: 6. Germline V gene data show CDR1 as WSHSY and CDR2 as SAAADI. The length of the CDR3 is 14 residues. Using its own MiXCR run on the 5' RACE reads, TCRdb lists one record per CDR3 protein. The sample has 65,000 to 85,000 distinct CDR3 sequences, 5.8% seen once. This TCR was recovered from a woman aged 60-70 years with multiple sclerosis. The chain uses TRBV10-2 and TRBJ2-1; 8 positions match TRBD1. What was sequenced was PBMCs. The CDR3 bases are TGCGCCAGCAGCCGGACAGGGCCCGACAATGAGCAGTTCTTC. This sequence encodes CASSRTGPDNEQFF.